These 10 T cell receptor beta chains came from one sample sequenced in a study of early T cells in non-severe SARS-CoV-2 infection. TCRdb called the 5' RACE reads again in MiXCR, with one record for every CDR3 protein. The sample shows fewer than 110,000 distinct CDR3 sequences, roughly 10% of them seen only once. Sequenced input: whole blood. The receptors come from an adult who was a healthcare worker with PCR-confirmed SARS-CoV-2 infection or an uninfected control (not recorded which).

This clonotype was observed at least ten times. The V call is TRBV6-2 or TRBV6-3, the J call TRBJ2-6; D gene uncertain. The CDR3 length is 14 residues. Germline loops: CDR1 MNHEY, CDR2 SVGEGT. V lost 6 bases and J lost 0, with 6 bases in between. In DNA, the CDR3 is TGTGCCAGCAGACCGCTCTCTGGGGCCAACGTCCTGACTTTC. Amino acid sequence: CASRPLSGANVLTF.

This clonotype was counted many times. This rearrangement joins TRBV27 to TRBJ2-7; TRBD1 agrees at 8 bases. After removal of 4 bases from V and 6 bases from J, the junction contained 8 bases not matched to a gene. CDR1 MNHEY and CDR2 SMNVEV come from the germline V gene (reference sequence). The CDR3 totals 14 residues. CDR3 in DNA: TGTGCCAGCAGTTCAAATAGTCAGGGGGCCGAGCAGTACTTC. Amino acids: CASSSNSQGAEQYF.

This clonotype was seen more than once but under ten times. The gene calls are TRBV28 and TRBJ1-2, with TRBD1 matching 12 bases. V gave up 3 bases and J gave up 10 bases; unmatched junction bases: 6. CDR1 MDHEN and CDR2 SYDVKM come from the germline V gene. The length of the CDR3 is 14 residues. CDR3 DNA: TGTGCCAGCAGTTTTCCCCGGGACAGGGGGCACTACACCTTC. It is translated as CASSFPRDRGHYTF.

The chain combines TRBV5-6 with TRBJ2-3; 8 nucleotides align to TRBD2. V shed 2 bases, J shed 6 bases, and the junction held 5 bases outside the gene matches. Germline assignment: CDR1 SGHDT and CDR2 YYEEEE. The CDR3 runs to 14 residues. This chain's CDR3 is CASSFVSGVDTQYF. The CDR3 DNA follows: TGTGCCAGCAGCTTTGTTAGCGGGGTTGATACGCAGTATTTT.

This clonotype was found many times. V and J are TRBV28 and TRBJ1-6; TRBD1 agrees at 11 bases. The ends lost 1 base at V and 9 bases at J; junction bases unmatched: 2. CDR1 and CDR2 (germline): MDHEN, SYDVKM. This CDR3 region has 15 residues. The CDR3: CASSLSDRGLSPLHF. DNA of the CDR3: TGTGCCAGCAGTTTATCGGACAGGGGGCTTTCACCCCTCCACTTT.

This clonotype was counted at least ten times. The CDR3: CAISESGTGDSPLHF. Here the CDR3 DNA reads TGTGCCATCAGTGAGTCTGGGACAGGGGATTCACCCCTCCACTTT. The J gene is TRBJ1-6, the V gene TRBV10-3, with TRBD1 identical over 10 bases. Germline values: CDR1 ENHRY, CDR2 SYGVKD. The V and J ends lost 0 bases and 8 bases, in that order; junction bases with no gene match: 1. The CDR3 has 15 residues.

V is TRBV7-2 and J is TRBJ1-6, with 8 bases lining up with TRBD1. The germline V gene has CDR1 SGHTA and CDR2 FQGNSA. The CDR3 runs to 14 residues. The V gene end was trimmed by 6 bases and the J gene end by 10 bases; junction bases not matched to a gene: 8. The CDR3 loop reads CASRLTGGESPLHF. The CDR3, as DNA: TGTGCCAGCAGGCTTACAGGGGGAGAATCACCCCTCCACTTT.

The sample holds many counts of this clonotype. The chain couples TRBV19 to TRBJ1-2; tentative D call: TRBD1 (5 bases). The CDR3 length is 21 residues. Germline-derived CDR1 and CDR2 are LNHDA and SQIVND (reference sequence). Trimming removed 3 bases from V and 0 bases from J, with 29 bases in between. CDR3 protein: CASSMMSWGLLTQAPNYGYTF. The CDR3 nucleotides are TGTGCCAGTAGTATGATGTCCTGGGGACTCCTTACTCAAGCGCCTAACTATGGCTACACCTTC.

This chain links TRBV18 with TRBJ2-1; 8 positions agree with TRBD2. The V gene's germline CDR1 is KGHSH and CDR2 LQKENI. There are 19 residues in the CDR3. With 2 bases clipped from V and 3 bases from J, the junction kept 15 bases outside the gene matches. CDR3 residues: CASSPSLATREGLYNEQFF. In DNA, the CDR3 is TGTGCCAGCTCACCATCCCTCGCTACTCGGGAGGGCCTCTACAATGAGCAGTTCTTC.

CDR3 sequence reads: CASIPTYEQYF. The DNA of the CDR3 is TGTGCCAGTATACCCACCTACGAGCAGTACTTC. The chain uses TRBV27 and TRBJ2-7; D is undetermined. Germline values: CDR1 MNHEY, CDR2 SMNVEV (reference sequence). Trimming cost V 9 bases and J 2 bases, with 8 bases left between them. CDR3 size: 11 residues.